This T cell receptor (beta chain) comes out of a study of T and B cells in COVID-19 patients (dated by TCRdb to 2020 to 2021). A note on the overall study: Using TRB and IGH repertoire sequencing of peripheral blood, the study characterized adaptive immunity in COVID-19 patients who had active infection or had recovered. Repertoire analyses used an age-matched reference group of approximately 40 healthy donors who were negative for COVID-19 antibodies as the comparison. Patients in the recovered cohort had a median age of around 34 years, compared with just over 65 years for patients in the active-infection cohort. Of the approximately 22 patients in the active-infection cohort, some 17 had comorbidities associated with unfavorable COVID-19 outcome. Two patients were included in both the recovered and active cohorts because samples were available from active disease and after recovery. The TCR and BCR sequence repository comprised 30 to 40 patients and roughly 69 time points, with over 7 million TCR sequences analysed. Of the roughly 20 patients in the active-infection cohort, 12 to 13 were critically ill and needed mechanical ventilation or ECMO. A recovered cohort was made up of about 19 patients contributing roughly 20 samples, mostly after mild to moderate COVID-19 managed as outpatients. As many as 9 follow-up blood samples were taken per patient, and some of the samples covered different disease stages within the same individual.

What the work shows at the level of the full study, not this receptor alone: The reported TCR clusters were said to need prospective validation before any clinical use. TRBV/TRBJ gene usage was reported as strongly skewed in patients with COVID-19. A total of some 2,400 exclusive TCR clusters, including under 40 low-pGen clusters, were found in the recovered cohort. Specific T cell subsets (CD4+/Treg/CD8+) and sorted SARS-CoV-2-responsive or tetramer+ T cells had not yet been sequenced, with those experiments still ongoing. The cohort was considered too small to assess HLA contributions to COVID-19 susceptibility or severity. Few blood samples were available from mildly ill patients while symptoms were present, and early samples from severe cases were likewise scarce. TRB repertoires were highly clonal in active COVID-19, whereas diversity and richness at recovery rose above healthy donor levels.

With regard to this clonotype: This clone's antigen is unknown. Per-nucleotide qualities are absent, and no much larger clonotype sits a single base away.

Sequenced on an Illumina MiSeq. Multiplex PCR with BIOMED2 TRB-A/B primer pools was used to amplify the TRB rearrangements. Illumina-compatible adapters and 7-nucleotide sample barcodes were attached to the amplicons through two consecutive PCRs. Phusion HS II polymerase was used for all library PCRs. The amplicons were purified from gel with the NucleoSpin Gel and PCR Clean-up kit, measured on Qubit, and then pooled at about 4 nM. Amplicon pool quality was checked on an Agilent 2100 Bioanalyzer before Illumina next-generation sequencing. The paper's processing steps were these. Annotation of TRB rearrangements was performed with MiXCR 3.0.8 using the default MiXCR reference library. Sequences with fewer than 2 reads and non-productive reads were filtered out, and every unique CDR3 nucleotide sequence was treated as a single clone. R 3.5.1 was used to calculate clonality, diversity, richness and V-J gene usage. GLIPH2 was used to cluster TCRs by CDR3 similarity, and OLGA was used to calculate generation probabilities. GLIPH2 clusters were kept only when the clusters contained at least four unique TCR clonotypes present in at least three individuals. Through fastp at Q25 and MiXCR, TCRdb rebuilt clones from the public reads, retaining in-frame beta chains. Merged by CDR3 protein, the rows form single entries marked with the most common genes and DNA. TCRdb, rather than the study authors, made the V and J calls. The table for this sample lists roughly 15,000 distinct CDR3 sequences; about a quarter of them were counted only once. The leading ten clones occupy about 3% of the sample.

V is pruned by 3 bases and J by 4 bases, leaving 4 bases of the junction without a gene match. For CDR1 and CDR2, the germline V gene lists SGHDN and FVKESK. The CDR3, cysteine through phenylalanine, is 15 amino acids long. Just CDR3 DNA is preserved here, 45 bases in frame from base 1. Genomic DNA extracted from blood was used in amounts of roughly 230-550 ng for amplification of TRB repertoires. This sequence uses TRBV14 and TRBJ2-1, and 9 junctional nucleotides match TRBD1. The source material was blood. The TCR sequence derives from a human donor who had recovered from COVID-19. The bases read TGTGCCAGCAGCCAGTGGGGACAGGGTTACAATGAGCAGTTCTTC. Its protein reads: CASSQWGQGYNEQFF.